Below are 3 T cell receptor beta chains sequenced from a single sample in a study of beta chain features in type 1 diabetes. Sequencing targeted expressed TCRB transcripts, as all isolated RNA had been reverse transcribed. Here immunoSEQ multiplex PCR was the method, and the copy in TCRdb shows in-frame clones only, minus some. The sample includes roughly 350,000 clones, approximately 10% seen only once; the top ten take more than 0.015%. The sequencing input was naive CD4+ T cells from blood. These receptors all come from a woman aged 25 to 39 in good health.

This clone occurred a few times. This chain joins TRBV6-5 and TRBJ2-7; 9 bases match TRBD1. This CDR3 is built from 14 residues. V lost 5 bases to trimming and J lost 4 bases; unmatched junction nucleotides: 6. Germline lookup yields CDR1 MNHEY and CDR2 SVGAGI. The CDR3 here is CASSRDRVRYEQYF. The CDR3 DNA reads as TGTGCCAGCAGTAGGGACAGGGTACGTTACGAGCAGTACTTC.

The sample holds a few counts of this clone. Distinct nucleotide sequences in the sample also encode this CDR3. The chain has TRBV9 and TRBJ2-1, with 8 bases that match TRBD2. Germline CDR1 reads SGDLS; CDR2 reads YYNGEE. The CDR3 consists of 15 residues. V lost 1 base, J lost 1 base, and 1 base stayed unmatched. The CDR3 DNA sequence: TGTGCCAGCAGCGTAACTAGCGGTTCCTACAATGAGCAGTTCTTC. This translates into CASSVTSGSYNEQFF.

V is TRBV5-4 and J is TRBJ2-7, with D possibly being TRBD2 (5 bases). The V gene's germline CDR1 is SGHNT and CDR2 YYREEE (reference sequence). V lost 5 bases, J lost 1 base, and 16 bases lay in between. This CDR3 has 15 residues. The CDR3 protein is CASRIGVLGSYEQYF. The DNA for the CDR3 is TGTGCCAGCAGGATCGGGGTGCTAGGGTCCTACGAGCAGTACTTC.